This T cell receptor (beta chain) was profiled in a study of regulatory T cells in long-lasting Graves disease. Whole-study findings and limits: The study found persistent patients shared more public clonotypes (2,741) than new patients (about 990).

Time point denoted: persistent/refractory GD, antithyroid drugs over 5 years with positive TRAb. The TCR library was made from RNA extracted from PBMCs. As collected, the peripheral blood samples measured around 9 milliliters each and went into EDTA tubes. This clonotype occurred once. Its specificity is unknown. CDR1 is SGHRS, CDR2 YFSETQ, per germline. There are 18 residues in the CDR3. The ends lost 3 bases at V and 3 bases at J; junction bases unmatched: 15. Building the TCR beta libraries relied on iRepertoire HTBI primers, and CDR3 regions underwent Arm-PCR. TCRdb re-derived calls from the multiplex PCR reads in MiXCR, one entry per CDR3 protein. Seen here are 500,000 to 700,000 distinct CDR3 sequences, about 30% observed once, and the top ten hold about two fifths.

V usage is TRBV5-1 and J usage is TRBJ1-1, with 9 bases matching TRBD1. This specimen was peripheral blood mononuclear cells (PBMCs), taken when the disease was refractory, from a patient treated with antithyroid drugs. This receptor was obtained from a female donor with Graves disease. The CDR3 sequence is CASSSPRTGVRLDTEAFF. Here the CDR3 DNA reads TGCGCCAGCAGCTCCCCCAGGACAGGGGTCCGGTTGGACACTGAAGCTTTCTTT.